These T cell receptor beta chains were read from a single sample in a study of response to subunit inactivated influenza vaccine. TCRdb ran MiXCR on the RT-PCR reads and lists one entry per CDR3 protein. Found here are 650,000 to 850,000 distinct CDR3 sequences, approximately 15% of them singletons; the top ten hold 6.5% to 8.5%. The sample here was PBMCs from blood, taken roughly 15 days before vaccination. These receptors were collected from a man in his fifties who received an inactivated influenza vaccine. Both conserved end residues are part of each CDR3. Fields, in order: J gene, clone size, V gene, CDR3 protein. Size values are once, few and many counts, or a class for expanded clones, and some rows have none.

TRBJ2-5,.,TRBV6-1,CASTRRGGPGTQYF
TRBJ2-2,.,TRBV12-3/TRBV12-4,CASMGAEGQLNTGELFF
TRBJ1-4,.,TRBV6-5,CASSYLQGTGAYEKLFF
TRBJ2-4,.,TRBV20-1,CSASPAGGGKNIQYF
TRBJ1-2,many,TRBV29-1,CSVGRAYGYTF
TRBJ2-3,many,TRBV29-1,CSVSILLGTASDTQYF
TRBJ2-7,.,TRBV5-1,CASSFDSRQAYEQYF
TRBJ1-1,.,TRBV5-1,CASSLERIGTEAFF
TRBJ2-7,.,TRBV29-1,CSVEDSLAPYEQYF
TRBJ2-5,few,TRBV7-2,CASSHGQETQYF
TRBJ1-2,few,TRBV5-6,CASNPVHEGVYGYTF
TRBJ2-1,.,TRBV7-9,CASSRTSGANEQFF
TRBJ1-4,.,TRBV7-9,CASQDPKDEKLFF
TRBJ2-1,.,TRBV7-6,CASSPDYGFYNEQFF
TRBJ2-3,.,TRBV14,CASSQRLDHTDTQYF
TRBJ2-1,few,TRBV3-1,CASSHRMAGVSNEQFF
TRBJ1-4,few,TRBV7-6,CASSPRQANEKLFF
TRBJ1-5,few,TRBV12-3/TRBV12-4,CASSFFVSVGPGQPQHF
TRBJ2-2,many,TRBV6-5,CASSYSRNTGELFF
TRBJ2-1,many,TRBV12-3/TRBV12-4,CASRADYNEQFF
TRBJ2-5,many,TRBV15,CATSVTDRAQETQYF
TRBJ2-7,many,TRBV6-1,CASSELPYEQYF
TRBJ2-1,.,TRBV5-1,CASRAGTGYNEQFF
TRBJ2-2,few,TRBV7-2,CASRLSGRLGTGELFF
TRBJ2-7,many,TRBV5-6,CASERRDGHYEQYF
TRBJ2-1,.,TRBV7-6,CASSLESTAGGHNEQFF
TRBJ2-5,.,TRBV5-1,CASSLSPTGQETQYF
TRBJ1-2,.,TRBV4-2,CASSPRGGIYGYTF
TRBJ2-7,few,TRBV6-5,CASSSPPGVAGVAYEQYF
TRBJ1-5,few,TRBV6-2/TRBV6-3,CASSSAGGYSNQPQHF
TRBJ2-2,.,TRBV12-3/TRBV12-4,CASKFRASKNTGELFF
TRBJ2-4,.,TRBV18,CASGAKENIQYF
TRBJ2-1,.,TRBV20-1,CSARDGGSSLSDEQFF
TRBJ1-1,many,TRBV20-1,CSAPSYGTEAFF
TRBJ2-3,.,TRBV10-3,CAISLFPSGGSTDTQYF
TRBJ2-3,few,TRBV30,CALRRGADTQYF
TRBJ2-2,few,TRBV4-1,CASSQDRVAGELFF
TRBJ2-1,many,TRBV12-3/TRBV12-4,CASSPLAGGNEQFF
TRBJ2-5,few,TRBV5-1,CASSLVQQGAGETQYF
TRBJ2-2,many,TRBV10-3,CAISEPKGLAGMNTGELFF
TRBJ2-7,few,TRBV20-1,CSASWDRGHEQYF
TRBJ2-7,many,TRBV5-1,CASSFGRNYEQYF
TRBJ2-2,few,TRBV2,CASSERLAGLTGELFF
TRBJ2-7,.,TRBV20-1,CSAPKGAGYEQYF
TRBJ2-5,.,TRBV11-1,CASSVSTEETQYF
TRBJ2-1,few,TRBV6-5,CASSYGWGNEQFF
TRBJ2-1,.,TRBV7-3,CASSASYYNEQFF
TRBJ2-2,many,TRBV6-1,CASTGGHGGELFF
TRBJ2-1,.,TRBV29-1,CSVGGSNEQFF
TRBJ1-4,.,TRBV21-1,CASSKIETGRIATNEKLFF